This T cell receptor beta chain was found in a study of human T cells and chemical hapten exposure (dated by TCRdb to the early 2020s). At the level of the whole study: For sensitization, 2% DPC in acetone was applied to an approximately 2 cm by approximately 2 cm area of upper inner arm skin. Patch testing was performed on the upper back with Finn chambers containing 0.01% DPC, and the patch tests were scored after 6 days according to International Contact Dermatitis Research Group standards. In alopecia patients, the study followed how the peripheral blood TCR repertoire changed in vivo over primary and secondary sensitization to diphenylcyclopropenone (DPC), a hapten. The mostly female patient cohort included alopecia areata with under or over 50% scalp involvement, alopecia totalis and alopecia universalis. Libraries were pooled for sequencing, and variation in per-sample TCR yields was attributed mainly to small differences in library volumes within the pool. Blood for TCR sequencing was provided by twenty-nine alopecia patients at one to four time points (pre-sensitization, 2, 6 and 24 weeks). Patient blood was sampled pre-sensitization (week 0) and at 2, 6 and about 24 weeks after DPC sensitization. Weekly therapeutic DPC doses were additionally applied to the scalp of patients throughout the approximately 25-week study period.

The CDR3 numbers 11 residues from cysteine through phenylalanine. Kept here is only the CDR3 DNA, which spans 33 bases and is read in frame from base 1. The germline V gene specifies MNHEY as CDR1 and SVGAGI as CDR2. Trimming removed 6 bases from V and 16 bases from J; the gene matches leave 8 bases unexplained. Reading the label with the study, this specimen's time point is: pre-sensitization, week 0. The sample's treatment or condition, from its label and the paper: therapeutic diphenylcyclopropenone sensitization with weekly scalp DPC. At every patch-test visit, the blood draw took place before the patch test was put on. To be eligible, patients had to be aged 18 to 70, diagnosed with alopecia and judged suitable for DPC therapy, while pregnant patients were excluded. Total RNA was isolated from unfractionated whole blood collected in Tempus Blood RNA tubes. The library was obtained by RACE. Sequencing took place on a NextSeq 500. During library preparation, unique molecular identifiers were attached to individual cDNA molecules so that TCRs could be counted quantitatively and reproducibly. For every blood RNA sample, sequencing covered both the TCR alpha and TCR beta chains. Per the authors' processing: The median number of TCRs per sample was 85,000 to 100,000, ranging from about 20,000 to 750,000. The Decombinator software suite was used to annotate V, J and CDR3 in the TCR reads. To make PS versus PT1 abundance plots, every sample was subsampled to the same number of TCRs (28,000). TCRs were defined as expanded if absent before sensitization and observed at least eight times at the 2-week time point. TCRdb reanalyzed the raw reads on its own, using fastp at Q25 for trimming and MiXCR for clone calling, and kept in-frame beta chains. Rows with one shared CDR3 protein collapse into an entry with the most common genes and DNA. TCRdb, not the authors, supplied the V and J calls. This sample lists about 51,000 distinct CDR3 sequences; around a tenth were detected once. Together, the top ten hold 13% to 15% of the sample.

Overall study outcomes, separate from this receptor: Repeated subsampling changed both the strength of the expansion versus patch-test correlation and the threshold at which that correlation became significant. Because every patient had alopecia, a presumed autoimmune disease, the patients' immune response might differ from that of healthy individuals. The number of TCRs above 1 in 1000 frequency did not change with DPC sensitization; there was no evidence of global repertoire structure alterations. Patch test score was positively correlated with the number of PT1 expanded TCRs, with significance at thresholds 8, 16 and 32 but not at 4. Significantly more large CDR3 similarity clusters were formed by expanded TCRs than by pre-sensitization or healthy control sets, consistent with antigen-driven responses.

This clonotype was recorded a few times. Its recognized antigen is unknown. Base qualities are not recorded, but no much larger clone differs from it by a single base. The V and J segments used are TRBV6-5 and TRBJ2-1, and 8 junction bases match TRBD2. This sequence was found in a woman aged 40-49 years with alopecia areata. Some clones in this sample may be carry-over from other donors' samples. The material was whole blood, obtained in connection with sensitization to the hapten diphenylcyclopropenone (DPC). The CDR3 is CASRAPGGEFF. DNA sequence: TGTGCCAGCAGGGCTCCGGGGGGGGAATTCTTC.